The present T cell receptor (beta chain) was sequenced within a study of T cell clonotyping in hematopoietic cell transplantation. Study context: Cytoreduction preceded collection of pretransplant recipient samples.

Study-level points and caveats: CD4 and CD8 repertoire contributions could not be separated without sorting. Pathologically expanded recipient clonotypes increased progressively from day 30 to day 180 as diversity fell.

The repertoire was sequenced with immunoSEQ multiplex PCR; TCRdb's copy has only in-frame clones and lacks some. Seen here are around 24,000 clones, more than 65% observed once, and the top ten hold more than 20%. Time point: recipient sample about 28 days before transplant, after cytoreduction. Blood collection times were about day -28 and days 30, 100, 180 posttransplant. This clone came up once. As yet, its antigen is unknown. CDR3 length: 15 residues. Trimming shortened V by 2 bases and J by 3 bases, and 11 bases separated the two germline ends. Germline assignment: CDR1 MGHDK and CDR2 SYGVNS. The source material was peripheral blood mononuclear cells, sampled before stem cell transplant. The receptor was derived from a woman in her sixties or seventies with acute myeloid leukemia. Some clones in this sample may be carry-over from other donors' samples. This chain connects TRBV25-1 to TRBJ1-5; D is possibly TRBD1 (6 bases). The CDR3 protein is CASSEHRTDNQPQHF. The CDR3 nucleotides are TGTGCCAGCAGTGAACATAGGACAGACAATCAGCCCCAGCATTTT.